A single sample is the source of the 6 T cell receptor beta chains below, sequenced in a study of blood T cell repertoires in COVID-19. Measured with immunoSEQ multiplex PCR; TCRdb has only the in-frame clones, and not every one. The sample has a few hundred thousand clones; 70% to 90% are singletons. Sequenced sample: peripheral blood. The receptors originated from a man aged 45-65 years who had recovered from COVID-19.

Regarding this clone: This clone may be a read error of a much larger clone one base away. This chain joins TRBV19 and TRBJ1-1, with TRBD1 as a possible D gene (6 bases). CDR1 and CDR2 from the germline V gene are LNHDA and SQIVND (reference sequence). Trimming removed 5 bases at V and 1 base at J, with 8 bases between. This CDR3 is 13 amino acids long. The CDR3 spells CASSGRGNTEAFF. Written as DNA, the CDR3 is TGTGCCAGTAGTGGCAGGGGGAACACTGAAGCTTTCTTT. Full variable domain (outside the CDR3, taken from reference TRBV19 and TRBJ1-1): DGGITQSPKYLFRKEGQNVTLSCEQNLNHDAMYWYRQDPGQGLRLIYYSQIVNDFQKGDIAEGYSVSREKKESFPLTVTSAQKNPTAFYLCASSGRGNTEAFFGQGTRLTVV.

The chain recombines TRBV5-1 with TRBJ2-7; TRBD2 might be the D (5 bases). The CDR3 runs to 15 residues. Germline V CDR1 and CDR2: SGHRS, YFSETQ. V was cut by 0 bases and J by 6 bases, with 16 bases left in between. CDR3 in amino acids: CASSLDGRGFAEQYF. As DNA, the CDR3 is TGCGCCAGCAGCTTGGACGGTCGGGGATTCGCCGAGCAGTACTTC.

This clone was recorded a few times. V is TRBV30 and J is TRBJ1-4, with D hard to call. Germline loops: CDR1 GTSNPN, CDR2 SVGIG (reference sequence). Deletions cut 2 bases from V and 8 bases from J, with 12 bases between. This CDR3 contains 13 residues. Here the CDR3 reads CAWSHRGGEKLFF. The DNA for the CDR3 is TGTGCCTGGAGTCACCGCGGCGGGGAAAAACTGTTTTTT.

The chain is built from TRBV30 and TRBJ1-5; tentatively, D is TRBD1 (5 bases). CDR1 and CDR2 from the germline V gene are GTSNPN and SVGIG (reference sequence). V lost 0 bases, J lost 2 bases, and 23 bases lay in between. The length of the CDR3 is 19 residues. CDR3 nucleotides: TGTGCCTGGAGTGTACATCGGGGGAGGAAAGGCGATGGCAATCAGCCCCAGCATTTT. As protein: CAWSVHRGRKGDGNQPQHF.

This sequence joins TRBV9 and TRBJ2-3; tentative D call: TRBD2 (5 bases). V lost 2 bases to trimming and J lost 3 bases, with 13 bases between them. Germline CDR1 reads SGDLS; CDR2 reads YYNGEE. This CDR3 comprises 15 residues. The CDR3 DNA sequence: TGTGCCAGCAGCGTTGGTGGAGGCGGGACAGATACGCAGTATTTT. Protein: CASSVGGGGTDTQYF.

This clone was seen a single time. This rearrangement joins TRBV6-5 to TRBJ2-7, with 8 bases that match TRBD2. The V segment lost 6 bases and the J segment 0 bases; nucleotides outside the gene matches: 7. This CDR3 spans 15 amino acids. Per germline, CDR1 MNHEY and CDR2 SVGAGI. CDR3: CASSLSGVSSYEQYF. CDR3 in DNA: TGTGCCAGCAGCCTTAGCGGGGTAAGCTCCTACGAGCAGTACTTC.